This T cell receptor beta chain was captured in a study of T cells after posttransplantation cyclophosphamide. This clone has at least ten counts. Its antigen is unknown. CDR3 length equals 16 residues. The germline V gene has CDR1 SGDLS and CDR2 YYNGEE. The V segment lost 2 bases and the J segment 5 bases; nucleotides outside the gene matches: 12. Points from the study as a whole: Donor CD8+ memory clones often dominated recipient blood repertoires at later times. Blood and skin or GI T cell repertoires showed limited TRB overlap.

The method was immunoSEQ multiplex PCR; TCRdb's version includes in-frame clones alone and lacks a portion of them. This sample has 17,000 or so clones, each found more than once. Treatment was busulfan-fludarabine conditioning, a marrow graft, and cyclophosphamide on days +3 and +4. This clonotype originated in a female patient younger than 45 who received an allogeneic stem cell transplant from a related donor, was CMV-positive, and had no GVHD. Some T cells may arise from the graft donor. V gene TRBV9 combines with J gene TRBJ2-5; 7 bases map to TRBD2. The starting material was PBMCs, obtained after allogeneic stem cell transplant with posttransplant cyclophosphamide. For the CDR3, the DNA is TGTGCCAGCAGCGTGGGGACTGGCGGGAGAGCGGAGACCCAGTACTTC. Protein: CASSVGTGGRAETQYF.